These 9 T cell receptor beta chains were all obtained from the same sample, sequenced in a study of cytomegalovirus exposure and HLA in healthy donors. This PCR relied on a set of 60 Vbeta primers and 13 Jbeta primers. Here immunoSEQ multiplex PCR was the method, and the copy in TCRdb shows in-frame clones only, minus some. This table holds about 150,000 clones, about 70% found once. Sequencing used PBMCs. The receptors derive from a male donor in good health and CMV-seronegative.

The rearrangement joins TRBV7-2 to TRBJ2-5, with 7 bases lining up with TRBD2. The length of the CDR3 is 15 residues. J was trimmed by 5 bases and V by 6 bases; bases with no gene match: 12. The germline V gene has CDR1 SGHTA and CDR2 FQGNSA. CDR3 loop: CASRIPNTGGETQYF. Written as DNA, the CDR3 is TGTGCCAGCAGAATACCTAATACCGGGGGGGAGACCCAGTACTTC.

The CDR3 bases are TGCGCCAGCAGCTTTACCGCCTTAGGGGGCCAAGAGACCCAGTACTTC. This sequence encodes CASSFTALGGQETQYF. The rearrangement uses TRBV5-1 and TRBJ2-5, with D perhaps matching TRBD1 (6 bases). Germline lookup yields CDR1 SGHRS and CDR2 YFSETQ. This CDR3 comprises 16 residues. The V end was cut by 2 bases, the J end by 1 base, with 15 bases between.

This clone turned up a few times. This chain uses TRBV30 with TRBJ1-6, with TRBD1 matching 7 bases. The CDR3 sequence is 17 residues long. The V gene's germline CDR1 is GTSNPN and CDR2 SVGIG (reference sequence). V trimming: 1 base; J trimming: 8 bases; junction bases outside the gene matches: 14. CDR3 nucleotide sequence: TGTGCCTGGAGTGCGGGCAGGGGGAACAGATTGGATTCACCCCTCCACTTT. Translation: CAWSAGRGNRLDSPLHF.

The gene calls are TRBV7-9 and TRBJ1-4; D is undetermined. The V gene lost 4 bases and the J gene lost 2 bases, with 8 bases spanning the gap. The CDR3 loop spans 14 amino acids. Germline CDR1 and CDR2: SEHNR and FQNEAQ (reference sequence). In nucleotides, the CDR3 is TGTGCCAGCAGCTCTAGAGGGACTAATGAAAAACTGTTTTTT. Its translation is CASSSRGTNEKLFF.

This clone was seen only once. The chain links TRBV7-3 to TRBJ2-7; 7 bases fit TRBD2. Germline CDR1 SGHTA, CDR2 FQGTGA. The CDR3 length is 15 residues. The ends lost 5 bases at V and 7 bases at J; junction bases unmatched: 14. CDR3 nucleotide sequence: TGTGCCAGCAGCGCGGGACTACCGGGACTGGGGGAGCAGTACTTC. As protein: CASSAGLPGLGEQYF. The variable domain in full, completed from reference TRBV7-3 and TRBJ2-7, reads GAGVSQTPSNKVTEKGKYVELRCDPISGHTALYWYRQSLGQGPEFLIYFQGTGAADDSGLPNDRFFAVRPEGSVSTLKIQRTERGDSAVYLCASSAGLPGLGEQYFGPGTRLTVT.

This clone was seen a handful of times. This sequence joins TRBV19 and TRBJ2-7, with 9 bases matching TRBD1. The CDR3 contains 16 residues. Losses at the gene ends were 5 bases for V and 6 bases for J; bases not matched to a gene: 14. The germline V gene encodes CDR1 LNHDA and CDR2 SQIVND (reference sequence). The CDR3 DNA reads as TGTGCCAGTAGTCCGGAGAGACGGGGACAGGGTGGCGAGCAGTACTTC. This translates into CASSPERRGQGGEQYF. Using reference TRBV19 and TRBJ2-7 for the parts outside the CDR3, the full variable domain is DGGITQSPKYLFRKEGQNVTLSCEQNLNHDAMYWYRQDPGQGLRLIYYSQIVNDFQKGDIAEGYSVSREKKESFPLTVTSAQKNPTAFYLCASSPERRGQGGEQYFGPGTRLTVT.

This clone occurred a few times. V gene TRBV5-5 combines with J gene TRBJ2-7; a weak D match, TRBD1 (6 bases). Per germline, CDR1 SGHKS and CDR2 YYEKEE (reference sequence). The CDR3 runs to 15 residues. Trimming pared 4 bases from V and 0 bases from J, leaving 14 bases between. CDR3 region: CASSLGTSTSYEQYF. The CDR3 region has the DNA TGTGCCAGCAGCCTAGGGACATCGACCTCCTACGAGCAGTACTTC.

This clone was observed a handful of times. This rearrangement joins TRBV27 to TRBJ2-7; D unclear. The germline V and J ends were trimmed by 0 bases and 5 bases, with 8 bases remaining between them. The CDR3 contains 13 residues. The germline CDR1 and CDR2 sequences are MNHEY and SMNVEV (reference sequence). The CDR3 bases are TGTGCCAGCAGTTTATCCCGGTTCCACGAGCAGTACTTC. Its translation: CASSLSRFHEQYF.

The rearrangement links TRBV19 to TRBJ1-5; 7 nucleotides line up with TRBD1. V shed 8 bases and J 7 bases; nucleotides not matched to a gene: 11. Germline CDR1 is LNHDA and CDR2 is SQIVND (reference sequence). The CDR3 has 14 amino acids. CDR3 protein: CASPQGRSGQPQHF. CDR3 DNA sequence: TGTGCCAGTCCACAGGGGAGGTCTGGGCAGCCCCAGCATTTT.